A selection of T cell receptor beta chains follows, all from one sample in a study of blood T cell repertoires in COVID-19. Sequenced by immunoSEQ multiplex PCR; TCRdb stores in-frame clones only, minus some. The sample consists of about 140,000 clones, 80% to 90% of them appearing once. Sample: peripheral blood. All receptors come from a woman aged 60-75 years with acute or convalescent COVID-19. CDR3s include the opening cysteine and the closing phenylalanine or tryptophan. Fields, in order: clone size, J gene, V gene, D gene, CDR3 protein. The D gene is left open where the match is weak. The size field is filled for only some rows; it gives once, few, many or a size class.

clone_size: .; j_call: TRBJ2-7; v_call: TRBV19; d_call: TRBD1; cdr3_aa: CASSTDRGSYEQYF
clone_size: .; j_call: TRBJ1-1; v_call: TRBV7-3; d_call: TRBD1; cdr3_aa: CASSPLQGGEAFF
clone_size: .; j_call: TRBJ1-3; v_call: TRBV4-2; d_call: TRBD1; cdr3_aa: CASSQDRTGGDTIYF
clone_size: .; j_call: TRBJ2-3; v_call: TRBV27; d_call: TRBD2; cdr3_aa: CASQRGGAGEGPDTQYF
clone_size: .; j_call: TRBJ1-5; v_call: TRBV30; d_call: .; cdr3_aa: CAWSVGRSGGGQPQHF
clone_size: .; j_call: TRBJ2-5; v_call: TRBV7-2; d_call: .; cdr3_aa: CASSGRRGGETQYF
clone_size: .; j_call: TRBJ1-1; v_call: TRBV18; d_call: .; cdr3_aa: CASSPQEASNTEAFF
clone_size: once; j_call: TRBJ1-2; v_call: TRBV28; d_call: .; cdr3_aa: CASSSPRDGYTF
clone_size: .; j_call: TRBJ2-2; v_call: TRBV11-3; d_call: .; cdr3_aa: CASSLVKGSNDAGELFF
clone_size: once; j_call: TRBJ1-1; v_call: TRBV12-3/TRBV12-4; d_call: .; cdr3_aa: CASSFWGGPGAFF
clone_size: once; j_call: TRBJ2-1; v_call: TRBV21-1; d_call: .; cdr3_aa: CASSKVNPQDSEQFF
clone_size: .; j_call: TRBJ1-1; v_call: TRBV11-1; d_call: TRBD1; cdr3_aa: CASSPGQGLDTEAFF
clone_size: .; j_call: TRBJ2-2; v_call: TRBV5-1; d_call: .; cdr3_aa: CASSLDYITGELFF
clone_size: .; j_call: TRBJ2-2; v_call: TRBV12-3/TRBV12-4; d_call: TRBD1; cdr3_aa: CASSPQGVGELFF
clone_size: .; j_call: TRBJ2-1; v_call: TRBV11-3; d_call: .; cdr3_aa: CASSPGLRMGNEQFF
clone_size: .; j_call: TRBJ1-1; v_call: TRBV19; d_call: .; cdr3_aa: CASSILALAREGGTEAFF
clone_size: .; j_call: TRBJ2-7; v_call: TRBV5-1; d_call: TRBD1; cdr3_aa: CASSLGDRGYEQYF
clone_size: .; j_call: TRBJ1-4; v_call: TRBV30; d_call: .; cdr3_aa: CAFRGNEKLFF
clone_size: few; j_call: TRBJ2-2; v_call: TRBV5-8; d_call: TRBD2; cdr3_aa: CASIPTPGGAGELFF
clone_size: once; j_call: TRBJ1-6; v_call: TRBV7-2; d_call: .; cdr3_aa: CASSFSSGNNSPLHF
clone_size: .; j_call: TRBJ2-7; v_call: TRBV6-2/TRBV6-3; d_call: TRBD1; cdr3_aa: CASSYHLGTGPYEQYF
clone_size: once; j_call: TRBJ2-2; v_call: TRBV27; d_call: .; cdr3_aa: CASSLFGGPSTGELFF
clone_size: .; j_call: TRBJ1-3; v_call: TRBV19; d_call: .; cdr3_aa: CASSTTVNSGNTIYF